The entry below gives a single T cell receptor beta chain sequence along with its context. Per the authors' pipeline: By means of reference gene primer amplification, nucleated cell counts were estimated. Method: immunoSEQ multiplex PCR; TCRdb's copy keeps in-frame clones and lacks some. V, J and clone size were drawn from that table, and D and trimming were deduced from the DNA. The table includes 95,000 to 100,000 clones, around 84% detected once. This entry belongs to a study of blood T cell repertoires in COVID-19. The wider study: Samples came from the United States, Italy and Spain, spanning acute and convalescent COVID-19. The cDNA or gDNA used as material had been derived from T cells, B-cell-depleted T cells, or PBMCs.

The TCR sequence derives from a woman between 65 and 79 years old with active or convalescent COVID-19. The material sequenced was peripheral blood.

For the CDR3, the DNA is TGTGCCAGCAGCGCCCCACGCGGGGGCCTCGGCAACACCGGGGAGCTGTTTTTT. It encodes CASSAPRGGLGNTGELFF. J is TRBJ2-2 and V is TRBV9; possible D gene TRBD2, 7 bases. The germline V gene has CDR1 SGDLS and CDR2 YYNGEE. V lost 3 bases and J 2 bases, leaving 20 bases between the germline ends. This CDR3 has 18 amino acids.